The next 7 T cell receptor beta chains were all read from a single sample in a study of OX40 agonist ivuxolimab in advanced cancers. Clones were read by immunoSEQ multiplex PCR, and TCRdb kept only the in-frame ones, dropping some. Of tens of thousands of clones in the sample, over 70% are singletons; the top ten hold roughly 0.34%. Source: CD4+ or CD8+ T cells sorted from blood, taken in a trial of the OX40 agonist ivuxolimab. The receptors originated from an adult with an advanced solid tumor such as melanoma, head and neck, liver or kidney cancer.

The chain joins TRBV30 to TRBJ2-1; perhaps D is TRBD1 or TRBD2 (6 bases each). Germline CDR1 and CDR2: GTSNPN and SVGIG (reference sequence). Trimming cost V 3 bases and J 5 bases, with 17 bases left between them. CDR3 size: 15 residues. In DNA, the CDR3 is TGTGCCTGGAGATCGGGGGCATTGCGAAACAATGAGCAGTTCTTC. Amino acid sequence: CAWRSGALRNNEQFF.

The chain couples TRBV18 to TRBJ2-2, with a weak D call TRBD2 (6 bases). Deletions cut 2 bases from V and 6 bases from J, with 13 bases between. Germline lookup yields CDR1 KGHSH and CDR2 LQKENI. The CDR3 length is 15 residues. CDR3: CASSPRQGGPGELFF. The CDR3 DNA reads as TGTGCCAGCTCACCAAGGCAGGGAGGCCCCGGGGAGCTGTTTTTT.

J is TRBJ1-5 and V is TRBV6-1; D might be TRBD1 (5 bases). CDR1 and CDR2 (germline): MNHNS, SASEGT. Trimming took 10 bases from V and 0 from J, leaving 16 bases between them. This CDR3 spans 15 amino acids. The CDR3 sequence: CAIRLDDSSNQPQHF. The DNA of the CDR3 is TGTGCCATCAGGCTGGACGACAGTAGCAATCAGCCCCAGCATTTT.

V is TRBV6-6 and J is TRBJ1-5; TRBD1 is a possible D gene (5 bases). V gave up 6 bases and J gave up 0 bases, with 15 bases separating them. Germline V CDR1 and CDR2: MNHNY, SVGAGI (reference sequence). This CDR3 spans 16 amino acids. The CDR3 DNA reads TGTGCCAGCAGACACAGAGGGACGGTTAGCAATCAGCCCCAGCATTTT. Encoded protein: CASRHRGTVSNQPQHF.

V and J are TRBV2 and TRBJ2-3; 10 bases agree with TRBD2. Germline CDR1 SNHLY, CDR2 FYNNEI. The CDR3 extends over 16 amino acids. V dropped 6 bases and J dropped 0; count of bases not matched to a gene: 6. The CDR3 is CASSFGTSVSTDTQYF. The CDR3 DNA follows: TGTGCCAGCAGCTTTGGGACTAGCGTTAGCACAGATACGCAGTATTTT.

The V gene is TRBV15, the J gene TRBJ1-2; D gene unclear. Per the germline V gene, CDR1 is LNHNV and CDR2 is YYDKDF (reference sequence). The CDR3 loop spans 14 amino acids. With 0 bases removed from V and 4 bases from J, the gap between germline ends came to 9 bases. CDR3 nucleotides: TGTGCCACCAGCAGAGAAGTTGGCAGCTATGGCTACACCTTC. Its translation: CATSREVGSYGYTF.

J is TRBJ2-2 and V is TRBV2; no reliable D call. This CDR3 has 13 residues. Trimming removed 7 bases from V and 3 bases from J, with 9 bases in between. From germline, CDR1 is SNHLY and CDR2 FYNNEI. The CDR3 sequence is CASTKDYTGELFF. CDR3 DNA sequence: TGTGCCAGCACTAAAGACTACACCGGGGAGCTGTTTTTT.